This is a list of T cell receptor beta chains from one sample in a study of post-analysis software for immune sequencing data. TCRdb used MiXCR to reprocess the PCR reads, holding one entry per CDR3 protein. The table shows about 150,000 distinct CDR3 sequences, with over 25% occurring only once. The sequenced sample consisted of blood. The receptors come from a girl aged 10 to 17 with multiple sclerosis. Both conserved end residues are part of each CDR3. Each record gives: D gene, clone size, V gene, J gene, CDR3 protein, CDR3 DNA. The D gene is left open where the match is weak. Some rows have no size entry. The others give once, few or many, or a class for an expanded clone.

D: NA; size: many; V: TRBV7-2; J: TRBJ1-1; CDR3: CASSSRGSKGIPFVAFF; DNA: TGTGCCAGCAGCTCCCGAGGTTCAAAGGGCATCCCGTTTGTAGCTTTCTTT
D: NA; size: many; V: TRBV6-6; J: TRBJ2-3; CDR3: CATERTDTQYF; DNA: TGTGCCACCGAACGCACAGATACGCAGTATTTT
D: NA; size: NA; V: TRBV11-2; J: TRBJ1-1; CDR3: CASSLAFQGRGTEAFF; DNA: TGTGCCAGCAGCTTAGCCTTCCAGGGGCGCGGGACTGAAGCTTTCTTT
D: TRBD1; size: many; V: TRBV27; J: TRBJ2-7; CDR3: CASGLPGTGSVNYEQYF; DNA: TGTGCCAGCGGTCTCCCCGGGACAGGGAGCGTGAACTACGAGCAGTACTTC
D: TRBD2; size: many; V: TRBV6-1; J: TRBJ2-7; CDR3: CAARLAGASEQYF; DNA: TGTGCCGCCCGACTAGCGGGAGCCTCCGAGCAGTACTTC
D: TRBD2; size: few; V: TRBV29-1; J: TRBJ2-3; CDR3: CSGDGGVETDTQYF; DNA: TGCAGCGGGGATGGGGGGGTTGAGACAGATACGCAGTATTTT
D: TRBD1; size: many; V: TRBV7-6; J: TRBJ2-7; CDR3: CASSPQAGTGIYEQYF; DNA: TGTGCCAGCAGCCCCCAAGCGGGGACAGGGATCTACGAGCAGTACTTC
D: NA; size: few; V: TRBV20-1; J: TRBJ1-5; CDR3: CSARGWSGQDQPQHF; DNA: TGCAGTGCTAGGGGGTGGTCGGGGCAGGATCAGCCCCAGCATTTT
D: NA; size: NA; V: TRBV27; J: TRBJ2-7; CDR3: CASSAGAGSYEQYF; DNA: TGTGCCAGCAGTGCTGGAGCGGGTTCCTACGAGCAGTACTTC
D: NA; size: NA; V: TRBV30; J: TRBJ1-1; CDR3: CARAFIGVAFF; DNA: TGTGCCAGGGCCTTTATAGGGGTAGCTTTCTTT
D: NA; size: NA; V: TRBV7-9; J: TRBJ2-6; CDR3: CASSPSESGANVLTF; DNA: TGTGCCAGCAGCCCTTCAGAGTCTGGGGCCAACGTCCTGACTTTC
D: NA; size: NA; V: TRBV3-1; J: TRBJ2-1; CDR3: CASSQGYLGYNEQFF; DNA: TGTGCCAGCAGCCAAGGTTACCTGGGCTACAATGAGCAGTTCTTC
D: NA; size: NA; V: TRBV5-1; J: TRBJ1-1; CDR3: CASSPDSPANTEAFF; DNA: TGCGCCAGCAGCCCGGACAGTCCCGCGAACACTGAAGCTTTCTTT
D: NA; size: many; V: TRBV9; J: TRBJ2-1; CDR3: CASSPRSVPTYNEQFF; DNA: TGTGCCAGCAGCCCCCGCTCGGTGCCGACCTACAATGAGCAGTTCTTC
D: TRBD2; size: once; V: TRBV6-1; J: TRBJ2-2; CDR3: CASSRFAGGLSPGELFF; DNA: TGTGCCAGCAGTCGCTTTGCGGGAGGCCTTTCCCCCGGGGAGCTGTTTTTT
D: NA; size: NA; V: TRBV6-6; J: TRBJ1-1; CDR3: CASKFPGPGTEAFF; DNA: TGTGCCAGCAAGTTCCCGGGCCCCGGCACTGAAGCTTTCTTT
D: TRBD2; size: many; V: TRBV27; J: TRBJ2-1; CDR3: CASTLGGLAGRNEQFF; DNA: TGTGCCAGCACCCTGGGGGGACTAGCGGGCCGTAATGAGCAGTTCTTC
D: TRBD2; size: few; V: TRBV7-7; J: TRBJ2-1; CDR3: CASSPGTSIVEQFF; DNA: TGTGCTAGCAGCCCCGGGACTAGCATCGTTGAGCAGTTCTTC
D: NA; size: NA; V: TRBV7-9; J: TRBJ2-5; CDR3: CASSSTYGTHRETQYF; DNA: TGTGCCAGCAGCTCAACCTACGGGACTCATCGAGAGACCCAGTACTTC
D: TRBD1; size: NA; V: TRBV20-1; J: TRBJ1-5; CDR3: CSARDLLGTGNNQPQHF; DNA: TGCAGTGCTAGAGACCTCTTGGGGACAGGGAACAATCAGCCCCAGCATTTT
D: NA; size: many; V: TRBV6-5; J: TRBJ2-4; CDR3: CASGRGDAKNIQYF; DNA: TGTGCCAGCGGGCGGGGCGATGCCAAAAACATTCAGTACTTC
D: NA; size: many; V: TRBV4-1; J: TRBJ1-4; CDR3: CASSRGAGEKLFF; DNA: TGCGCCAGCAGCCGGGGCGCAGGCGAAAAACTGTTTTTT
D: NA; size: NA; V: TRBV14; J: TRBJ1-1; CDR3: CATNSWENTEAFF; DNA: TGTGCCACCAACTCGTGGGAGAACACTGAAGCTTTCTTT
D: NA; size: many; V: TRBV6-6; J: TRBJ1-2; CDR3: CASTSRGKDYGYTF; DNA: TGTGCCAGCACCTCGAGGGGGAAAGACTATGGCTACACCTTC
D: TRBD2; size: many; V: TRBV4-2; J: TRBJ2-7; CDR3: CASSPLTWRTRDVGEQYF; DNA: TGTGCCAGCAGCCCACTCACGTGGCGGACTAGGGATGTAGGCGAGCAGTACTTC
D: TRBD1; size: many; V: TRBV20-1; J: TRBJ1-2; CDR3: CSATPARGADGYTF; DNA: TGCAGTGCAACTCCTGCCAGGGGGGCGGATGGCTACACCTTC
D: NA; size: NA; V: TRBV20-1; J: TRBJ2-2; CDR3: CSARGGSNTGELFF; DNA: TGCAGTGCTAGGGGCGGGTCGAACACCGGGGAGCTGTTTTTT
D: TRBD2; size: many; V: TRBV7-8; J: TRBJ2-7; CDR3: CASSLVPPSGRGYEQYF; DNA: TGTGCCAGCAGCTTAGTGCCCCCTAGCGGGAGGGGGTACGAGCAGTACTTC